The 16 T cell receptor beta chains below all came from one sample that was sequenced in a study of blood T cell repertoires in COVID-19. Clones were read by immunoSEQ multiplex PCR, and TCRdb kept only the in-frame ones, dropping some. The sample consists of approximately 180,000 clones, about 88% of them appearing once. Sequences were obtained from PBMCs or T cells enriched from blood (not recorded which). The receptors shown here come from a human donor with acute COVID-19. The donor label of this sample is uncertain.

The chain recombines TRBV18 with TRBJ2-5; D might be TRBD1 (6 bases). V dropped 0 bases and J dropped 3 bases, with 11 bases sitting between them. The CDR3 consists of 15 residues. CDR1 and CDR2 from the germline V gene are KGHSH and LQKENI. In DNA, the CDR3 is TGTGCCAGCTCACCACCGGACAGACTGGAAGAGACCCAGTACTTC. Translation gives CASSPPDRLEETQYF.

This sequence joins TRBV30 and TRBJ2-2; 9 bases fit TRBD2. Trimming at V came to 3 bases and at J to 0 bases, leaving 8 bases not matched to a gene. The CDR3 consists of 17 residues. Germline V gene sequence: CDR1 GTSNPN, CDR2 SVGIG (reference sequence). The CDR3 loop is CAWSALAGVTNTGELFF. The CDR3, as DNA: TGTGCCTGGAGCGCCTTAGCGGGGGTGACGAACACCGGGGAGCTGTTTTTT.

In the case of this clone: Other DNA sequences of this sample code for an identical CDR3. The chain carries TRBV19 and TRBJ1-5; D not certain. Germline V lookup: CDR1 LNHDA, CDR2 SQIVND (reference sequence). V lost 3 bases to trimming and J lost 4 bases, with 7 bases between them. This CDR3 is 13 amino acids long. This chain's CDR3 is CASSIRVNQPQHF. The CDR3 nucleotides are TGTGCCAGTAGTATCCGGGTAAATCAGCCCCAGCATTTT.

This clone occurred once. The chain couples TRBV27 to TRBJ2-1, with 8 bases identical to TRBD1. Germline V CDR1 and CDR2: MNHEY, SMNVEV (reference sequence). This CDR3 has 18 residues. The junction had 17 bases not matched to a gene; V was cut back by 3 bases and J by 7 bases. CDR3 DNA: TGTGCCAGCAGTTTCTTTAGGCCCGGACAGGGAGGAGGGAATGAGCAGTTCTTC. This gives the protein CASSFFRPGQGGGNEQFF.

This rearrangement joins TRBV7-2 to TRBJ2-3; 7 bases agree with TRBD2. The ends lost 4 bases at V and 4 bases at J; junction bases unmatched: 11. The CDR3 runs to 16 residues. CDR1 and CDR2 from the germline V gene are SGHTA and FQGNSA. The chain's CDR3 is CASSYRSGVGADTQYF. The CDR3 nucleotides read TGTGCCAGCAGCTACCGGAGCGGGGTCGGCGCAGATACGCAGTATTTT.

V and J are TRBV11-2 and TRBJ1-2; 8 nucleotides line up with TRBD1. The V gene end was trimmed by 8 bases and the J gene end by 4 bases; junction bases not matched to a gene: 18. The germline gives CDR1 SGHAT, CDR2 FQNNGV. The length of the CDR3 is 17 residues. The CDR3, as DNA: TGTGCCAGCCGCCTCGGGGGACAGGCCCGACGCAGCTATGGCTACACCTTC. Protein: CASRLGGQARRSYGYTF. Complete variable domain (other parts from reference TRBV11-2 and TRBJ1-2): EAGVAQSPRYKIIEKRQSVAFWCNPISGHATLYWYQQILGQGPKLLIQFQNNGVVDDSQLPKDRFSAERLKGVDSTLKIQPAKLEDSAVYLCASRLGGQARRSYGYTFGSGTRLTVV.

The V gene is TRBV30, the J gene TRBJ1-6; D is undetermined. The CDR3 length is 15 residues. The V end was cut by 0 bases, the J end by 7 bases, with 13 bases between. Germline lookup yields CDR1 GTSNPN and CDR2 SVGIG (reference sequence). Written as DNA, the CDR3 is TGTGCCTGGAGTGTAGCAGGTAGTGGCAATTCACCCCTCCACTTT. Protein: CAWSVAGSGNSPLHF.

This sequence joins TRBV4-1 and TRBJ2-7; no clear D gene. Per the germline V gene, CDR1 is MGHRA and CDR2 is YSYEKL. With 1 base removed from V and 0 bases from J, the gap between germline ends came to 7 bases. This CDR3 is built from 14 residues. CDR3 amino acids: CASSQGAISYEQYF. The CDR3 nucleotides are TGCGCCAGCAGCCAAGGCGCCATCTCCTACGAGCAGTACTTC.

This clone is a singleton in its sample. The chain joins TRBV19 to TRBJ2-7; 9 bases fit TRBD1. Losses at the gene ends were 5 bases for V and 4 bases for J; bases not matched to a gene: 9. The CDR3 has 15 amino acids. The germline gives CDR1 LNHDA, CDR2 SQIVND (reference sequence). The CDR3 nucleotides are TGTGCCAGTAGTGATGCGGGACAGGGTGGGTACGAGCAGTACTTC. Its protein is CASSDAGQGGYEQYF.

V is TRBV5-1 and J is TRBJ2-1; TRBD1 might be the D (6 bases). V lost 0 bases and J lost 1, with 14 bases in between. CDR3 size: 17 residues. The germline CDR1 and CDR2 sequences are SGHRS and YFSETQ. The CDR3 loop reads CASSLAIQGGSYNEQFF. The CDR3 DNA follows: TGCGCCAGCAGCTTGGCCATACAGGGTGGGTCCTACAATGAGCAGTTCTTC. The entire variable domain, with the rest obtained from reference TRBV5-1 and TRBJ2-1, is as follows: KAGVTQTPRYLIKTRGQQVTLSCSPISGHRSVSWYQQTPGQGLQFLFEYFSETQRNKGNFPGRFSGRQFSNSRSEMNVSTLELGDSALYLCASSLAIQGGSYNEQFFGPGTRLTVL.

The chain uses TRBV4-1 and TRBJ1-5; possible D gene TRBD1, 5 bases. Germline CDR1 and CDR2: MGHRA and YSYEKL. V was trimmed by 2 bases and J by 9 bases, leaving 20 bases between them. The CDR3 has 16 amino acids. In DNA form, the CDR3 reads TGCGCCAGCAGCCAAAATAAGGGGAGGAACCTGAGGCCCCAGCATTTT. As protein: CASSQNKGRNLRPQHF.

CDR3: CASSQGGGTARSYEQYF. In nucleotides, the CDR3 is TGTGCCAGCAGCCAAGGGGGCGGAACAGCTAGGTCCTACGAGCAGTACTTC. This chain connects TRBV3-1 (or the pseudogene TRBV3-2) to TRBJ2-7; D possibly corresponds to TRBD1 (5 bases). The ends were cut back, 1 base at V and 1 base at J, with 17 bases in the middle. This CDR3 has 17 amino acids. Germline CDR1 and CDR2: LGHDT and YNNKEL (reference sequence).

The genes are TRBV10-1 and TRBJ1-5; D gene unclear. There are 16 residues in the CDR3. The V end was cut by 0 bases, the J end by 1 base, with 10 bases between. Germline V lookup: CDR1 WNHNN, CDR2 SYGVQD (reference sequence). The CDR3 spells CASSESKGGSNQPQHF. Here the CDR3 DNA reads TGCGCCAGCAGTGAGTCGAAGGGAGGGAGCAATCAGCCCCAGCATTTT.

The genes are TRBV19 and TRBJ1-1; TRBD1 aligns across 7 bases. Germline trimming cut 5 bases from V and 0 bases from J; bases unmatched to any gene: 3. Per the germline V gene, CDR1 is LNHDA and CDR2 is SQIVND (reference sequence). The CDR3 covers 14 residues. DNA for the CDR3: TGTGCCAGTAGTTCAGGGGGGATGAACACTGAAGCTTTCTTT. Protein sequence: CASSSGGMNTEAFF. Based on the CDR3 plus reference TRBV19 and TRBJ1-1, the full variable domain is DGGITQSPKYLFRKEGQNVTLSCEQNLNHDAMYWYRQDPGQGLRLIYYSQIVNDFQKGDIAEGYSVSREKKESFPLTVTSAQKNPTAFYLCASSSGGMNTEAFFGQGTRLTVV.

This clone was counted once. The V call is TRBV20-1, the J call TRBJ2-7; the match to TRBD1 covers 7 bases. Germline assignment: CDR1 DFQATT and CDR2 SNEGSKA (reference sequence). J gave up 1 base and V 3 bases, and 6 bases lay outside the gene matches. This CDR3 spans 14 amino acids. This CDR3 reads CSASRPGQSYEQYF. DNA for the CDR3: TGCAGTGCTAGTAGGCCGGGACAGTCCTACGAGCAGTACTTC.

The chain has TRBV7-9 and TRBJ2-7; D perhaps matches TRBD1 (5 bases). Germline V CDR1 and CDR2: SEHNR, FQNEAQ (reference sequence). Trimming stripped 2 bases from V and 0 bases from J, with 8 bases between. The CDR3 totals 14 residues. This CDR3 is CASSLTRDSYEQYF. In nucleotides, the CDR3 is TGTGCCAGCAGCTTAACCAGGGACTCCTACGAGCAGTACTTC.